This T cell receptor beta chain was obtained from a study of blood T cells in healthy people across ages. The V and J ends lost 3 bases and 2 bases respectively, with 17 bases between them. CDR1 is MNHEY, CDR2 SMNVEV, per germline (reference sequence). The CDR3 runs 16 residues. Each donor gave approximately 9.7 milliliters of peripheral blood. The authors ran a second PCR of about 6 to 11 cycles using a sample-barcoded 5' primer and a J-beta primer mix. TCRdb analysed the 5' RACE reads with MiXCR anew, one entry per CDR3 protein. Of just under 750,000 distinct CDR3 sequences in the sample, about a fifth were seen once.

Sequencing was performed on blood. The receptor comes from a man between 65 and 85 years old in good health. The rearrangement joins TRBV27 to TRBJ2-7; D may correspond to TRBD1 or TRBD2 (5 bases each). DNA for the CDR3: TGTGCCAGCAGTTTGTCGGTTTCCGGGACGGCCTACGAGCAGTACTTC. It is translated as CASSLSVSGTAYEQYF.